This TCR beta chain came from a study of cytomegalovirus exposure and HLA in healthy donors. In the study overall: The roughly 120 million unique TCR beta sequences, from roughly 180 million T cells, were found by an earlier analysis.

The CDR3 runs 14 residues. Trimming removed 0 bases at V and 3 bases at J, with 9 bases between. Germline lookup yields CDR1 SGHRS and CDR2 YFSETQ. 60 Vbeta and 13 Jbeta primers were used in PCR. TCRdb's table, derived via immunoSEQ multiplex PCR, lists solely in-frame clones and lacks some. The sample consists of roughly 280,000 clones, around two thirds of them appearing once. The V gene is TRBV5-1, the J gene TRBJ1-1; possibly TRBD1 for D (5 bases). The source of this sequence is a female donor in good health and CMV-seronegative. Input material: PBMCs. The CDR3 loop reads CASSLAGRDTEAFF. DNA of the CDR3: TGCGCCAGCAGCTTGGCAGGGCGTGACACTGAAGCTTTCTTT.